This TCR beta chain was documented in a study of low-dose radiotherapy and immunotherapy resistance in tumors. Study information: Every six weeks patients received intravenous ipilimumab 1 mg/kg, and every two weeks they received intravenous nivolumab 240 mg.

With TRAV- and TRBV-specific primers, first-strand cDNA was made, covering the alpha and beta chains. TCR amplification used around 19 PCR cycles, a constant-region primer and a V-primer adapter. TCRdb reanalysed the reads using MiXCR and keeps one entry per CDR3 protein. Of more than 90,000 distinct CDR3 sequences listed, 20% are singletons. The time point was: after trial treatment. Treatment: LDRT plus nivolumab, ipilimumab, low-dose cyclophosphamide and aspirin (RACIN trial). Trimming cost V 3 bases and J 11 bases, with 14 bases left between them. This CDR3 has 13 residues. In germline, CDR1 is SSHAT, CDR2 FNYEAQ (reference sequence). This clonotype was counted many times.

The genes are TRBV7-7 and TRBJ2-1; D remains unclear. Sample: PBMCs, taken after low-dose radiotherapy plus immunotherapy. This sequence was found in a male donor with prostate cancer. The CDR3 is CASSFGSDGKQFF. CDR3 DNA: TGTGCCAGCAGCTTTGGCAGTGACGGCAAGCAGTTCTTC. Using reference TRBV7-7 and TRBJ2-1 for the parts outside the CDR3, the full variable domain is GAGVSQSPRYKVTKRGQDVTLRCDPISSHATLYWYQQALGQGPEFLTYFNYEAQPDKSGLPSDRFSAERPEGSISTLTIQRTEQRDSAMYRCASSFGSDGKQFFGPGTRLTVL.